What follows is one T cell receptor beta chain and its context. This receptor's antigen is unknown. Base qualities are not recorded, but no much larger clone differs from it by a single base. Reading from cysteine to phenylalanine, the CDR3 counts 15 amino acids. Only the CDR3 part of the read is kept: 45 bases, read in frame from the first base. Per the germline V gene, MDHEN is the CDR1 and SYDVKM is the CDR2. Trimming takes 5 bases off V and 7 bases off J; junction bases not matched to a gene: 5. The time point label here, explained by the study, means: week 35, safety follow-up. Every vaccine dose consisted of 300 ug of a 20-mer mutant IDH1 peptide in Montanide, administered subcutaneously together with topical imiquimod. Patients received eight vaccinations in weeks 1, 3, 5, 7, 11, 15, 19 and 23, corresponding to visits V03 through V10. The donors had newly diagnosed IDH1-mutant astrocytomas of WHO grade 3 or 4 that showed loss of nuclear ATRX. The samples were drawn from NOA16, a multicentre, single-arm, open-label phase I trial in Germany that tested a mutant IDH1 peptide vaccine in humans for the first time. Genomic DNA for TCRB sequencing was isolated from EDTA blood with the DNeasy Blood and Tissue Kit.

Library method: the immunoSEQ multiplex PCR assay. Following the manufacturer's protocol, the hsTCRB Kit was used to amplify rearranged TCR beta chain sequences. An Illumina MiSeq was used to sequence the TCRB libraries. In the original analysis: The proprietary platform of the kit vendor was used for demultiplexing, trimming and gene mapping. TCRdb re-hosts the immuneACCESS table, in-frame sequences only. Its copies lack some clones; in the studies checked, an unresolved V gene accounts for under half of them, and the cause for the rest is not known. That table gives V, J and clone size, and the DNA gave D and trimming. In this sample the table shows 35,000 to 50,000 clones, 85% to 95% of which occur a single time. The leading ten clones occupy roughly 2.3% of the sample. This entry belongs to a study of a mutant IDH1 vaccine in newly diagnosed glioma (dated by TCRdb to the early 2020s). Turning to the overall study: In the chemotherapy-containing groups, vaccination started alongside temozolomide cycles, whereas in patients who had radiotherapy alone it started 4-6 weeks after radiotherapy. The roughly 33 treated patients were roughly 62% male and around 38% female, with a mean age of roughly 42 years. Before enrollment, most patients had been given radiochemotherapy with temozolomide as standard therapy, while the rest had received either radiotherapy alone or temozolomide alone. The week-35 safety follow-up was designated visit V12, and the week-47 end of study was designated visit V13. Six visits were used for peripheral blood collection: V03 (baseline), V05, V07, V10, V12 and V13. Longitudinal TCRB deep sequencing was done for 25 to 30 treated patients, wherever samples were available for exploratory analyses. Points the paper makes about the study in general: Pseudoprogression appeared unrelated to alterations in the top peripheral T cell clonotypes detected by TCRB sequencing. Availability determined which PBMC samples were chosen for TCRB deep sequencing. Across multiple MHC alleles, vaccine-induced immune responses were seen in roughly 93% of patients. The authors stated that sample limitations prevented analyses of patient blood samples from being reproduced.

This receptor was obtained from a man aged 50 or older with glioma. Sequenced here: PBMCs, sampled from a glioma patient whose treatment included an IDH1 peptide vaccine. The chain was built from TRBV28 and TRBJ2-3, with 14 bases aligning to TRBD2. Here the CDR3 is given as CASSDWTSGRNTQYF. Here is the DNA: TGTGCCAGCAGTGACTGGACTAGCGGGAGGAATACGCAGTATTTT.